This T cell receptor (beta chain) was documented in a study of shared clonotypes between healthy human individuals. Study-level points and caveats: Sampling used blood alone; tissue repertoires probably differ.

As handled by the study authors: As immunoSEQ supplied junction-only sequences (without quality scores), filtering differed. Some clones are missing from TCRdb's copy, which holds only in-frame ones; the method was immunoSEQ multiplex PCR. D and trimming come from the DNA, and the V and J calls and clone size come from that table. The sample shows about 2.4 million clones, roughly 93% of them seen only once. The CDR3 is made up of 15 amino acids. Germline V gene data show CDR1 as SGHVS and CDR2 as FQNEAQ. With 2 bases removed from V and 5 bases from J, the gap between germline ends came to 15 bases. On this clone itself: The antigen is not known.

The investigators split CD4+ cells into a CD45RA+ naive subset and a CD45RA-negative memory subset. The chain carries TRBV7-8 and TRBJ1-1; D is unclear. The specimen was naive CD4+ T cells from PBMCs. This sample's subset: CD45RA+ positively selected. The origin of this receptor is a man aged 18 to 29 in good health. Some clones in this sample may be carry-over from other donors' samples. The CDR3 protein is CASSLNMGEYTEAFF. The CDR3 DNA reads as TGTGCCAGCAGCTTAAATATGGGAGAATATACTGAAGCTTTCTTT.